These 7 T cell receptor beta chains originate from one sample sequenced in a study of blood T cell repertoires in COVID-19 (dated by TCRdb to the early 2020s). Library construction relied on the immunoSEQ multiplex PCR assay. TCRdb carries this immuneACCESS record with in-frame sequences only. Its versions omit some clonotypes, under half of them owing to an unresolved V gene in the studies checked, with the rest unexplained. The sample has some 13,000 clones on record, less than 90% of them singletons. Approximately 30% of the sample rests with the top ten. Sequencing input: peripheral blood. These TCRs come from a man between 50 and 59 years old with active COVID-19.

The V gene is TRBV29-1, the J gene TRBJ2-7; tentative D call: TRBD1 (6 bases). V lost 5 bases to trimming and J lost 0 bases, with 17 bases between them. Germline-derived CDR1 and CDR2 are SQVTM and ANQGSEA. This CDR3 contains 15 residues. The CDR3 coding sequence is TGCAGCGTTATAGGAGGACAGTCGACCTCCTACGAGCAGTACTTC. Encoded protein: CSVIGGQSTSYEQYF.

The genes are TRBV5-1 and TRBJ2-1; 16 bases are a match to TRBD2. There are 15 residues in the CDR3. V trimming: 3 bases; J trimming: 7 bases; junction bases outside the gene matches: 1. Per the germline V gene, CDR1 is SGHRS and CDR2 is YFSETQ. The CDR3 nucleotides read TGCGCCAGCAGCTGGGGACTAGCGGGAGGGAATGAGCAGTTCTTC. This translates into CASSWGLAGGNEQFF.

The chain couples TRBV13 to TRBJ2-7; 9 bases are a match to TRBD2. This CDR3 is 16 amino acids long. Germline values: CDR1 PRHDT, CDR2 FYEKMQ (reference sequence). V was pared by 0 bases and J by 0 bases, with 3 bases of the junction left unmatched. CDR3 residues: CASSLGLAGSSYEQYF. CDR3 DNA: TGTGCCAGCAGCTTAGGACTAGCGGGCAGCTCCTACGAGCAGTACTTC. Filled out from reference TRBV13 and TRBJ2-7, the complete variable domain reads AAGVIQSPRHLIKEKRETATLKCYPIPRHDTVYWYQQGPGQDPQFLISFYEKMQSDKGSIPDRFSAQQFSDYHSELNMSSLELGDSALYFCASSLGLAGSSYEQYFGPGTRLTVT.

This rearrangement joins TRBV9 to TRBJ2-1; the match to TRBD1 covers 7 bases. Per germline, CDR1 SGDLS and CDR2 YYNGEE. The CDR3 has 13 amino acids. Germline trimming cut 2 bases from V and 11 bases from J; bases unmatched to any gene: 7. CDR3 DNA: TGTGCCAGCAGCGTCCCGGGACAGCCAAAGCAGTTCTTC. It is translated as CASSVPGQPKQFF.

This chain joins TRBV2 and TRBJ1-6, with 9 bases aligning to TRBD1. Germline loops: CDR1 SNHLY, CDR2 FYNNEI. The V and J ends lost 7 bases and 10 bases, in that order; junction bases with no gene match: 8. The CDR3 is 14 amino acids. The CDR3 is CASTPGTGNSPLHF. CDR3 coding DNA: TGTGCCAGCACCCCAGGGACAGGGAACTCACCCCTCCACTTT.

V usage is TRBV9 and J usage is TRBJ2-5; 7 positions match TRBD1. CDR1 and CDR2 (germline): SGDLS, YYNGEE. V lost 0 bases, J lost 5 bases, and 13 bases stayed unmatched. The CDR3 covers 17 residues. CDR3 protein: CASSVGLGQVWAETQYF. The CDR3, as DNA: TGTGCCAGCAGCGTAGGGTTAGGACAGGTGTGGGCGGAGACCCAGTACTTC.

This clone was counted once. V usage is TRBV7-3 and J usage is TRBJ2-1; a weak D match, TRBD2 (6 bases). Per the germline V gene, CDR1 is SGHTA and CDR2 is FQGTGA. This CDR3 has 13 amino acids. Trimming pared 3 bases from V and 8 bases from J, leaving 11 bases between. The CDR3 region is CASSLGGGDEQFF. As DNA, the CDR3 is TGTGCCAGCAGCTTGGGCGGAGGGGATGAGCAGTTCTTC. Drawing the rest from reference TRBV7-3 and TRBJ2-1, the complete variable domain is GAGVSQTPSNKVTEKGKYVELRCDPISGHTALYWYRQSLGQGPEFLIYFQGTGAADDSGLPNDRFFAVRPEGSVSTLKIQRTERGDSAVYLCASSLGGGDEQFFGPGTRLTVL.